The present TCR beta chain was sequenced within a study of immune cell composition in non-small cell lung cancer. Profiling relied on immunoSEQ multiplex PCR, and the TCRdb table lists in-frame clones only, not all of them. The data contain more than 15,000 clones, 70% to 80% of them seen just once; the ten biggest clones take up 9.8%. The CDR3 covers 15 residues. The germline gives CDR1 GTSNPN, CDR2 SVGIG (reference sequence). Trimming removed 1 base at V and 3 bases at J, with 15 bases between. Normal lung sampling was at least 3 cm from the tumour, as distant as possible. These records were also assigned to another study, of CD4 T cells in lung cancer.

The TCR was taken from a human donor with non-small cell lung cancer. Material: non-adjacent lung tissue. The chain has TRBV30 and TRBJ1-1; tentatively, D is TRBD1 (6 bases). The CDR3: CAWSDWGRGDTEAFF. The CDR3 bases are TGTGCCTGGAGTGACTGGGGGCGGGGGGACACTGAAGCTTTCTTT.